Given below is one T cell receptor (beta chain) in context. The data stem from a study of blood T cell repertoires in COVID-19. Across the study: Specimens from acute and convalescent COVID-19 originated in the United States, Italy and Spain. The analysed material was cDNA or gDNA that came from T cells, B-cell-depleted T cells, or PBMCs.

Authors' analysis steps: Estimation of nucleated cell counts relied on the amplification of reference gene primers. Assay used: immunoSEQ multiplex PCR; TCRdb lists only in-frame clones, some missing. That table supplies the V and J calls and clone size; D and trimming were determined from the DNA. This table has under 150,000 clones, roughly 90% appearing once. V lost 4 bases and J 1 base, leaving 4 bases between the germline ends. This CDR3 spans 12 amino acids. The germline gives CDR1 MGHDK, CDR2 SYGVNS. The sequence came from a man between 65 and 80 years old with active COVID-19. The sequencing sample was made of peripheral blood. The chain has TRBV25-1 and TRBJ1-1; D gene uncertain. CDR3 coding DNA: TGTGCCAGCAGTGCGGGGAACACTGAAGCTTTCTTT. Amino acid sequence: CASSAGNTEAFF. The variable domain in full, completed from reference TRBV25-1 and TRBJ1-1, reads EADIYQTPRYLVIGTGKKITLECSQTMGHDKMYWYQQDPGMELHLIHYSYGVNSTEKGDLSSESTVSRIRTEHFPLTLESARPSHTSQYLCASSAGNTEAFFGQGTRLTVV.